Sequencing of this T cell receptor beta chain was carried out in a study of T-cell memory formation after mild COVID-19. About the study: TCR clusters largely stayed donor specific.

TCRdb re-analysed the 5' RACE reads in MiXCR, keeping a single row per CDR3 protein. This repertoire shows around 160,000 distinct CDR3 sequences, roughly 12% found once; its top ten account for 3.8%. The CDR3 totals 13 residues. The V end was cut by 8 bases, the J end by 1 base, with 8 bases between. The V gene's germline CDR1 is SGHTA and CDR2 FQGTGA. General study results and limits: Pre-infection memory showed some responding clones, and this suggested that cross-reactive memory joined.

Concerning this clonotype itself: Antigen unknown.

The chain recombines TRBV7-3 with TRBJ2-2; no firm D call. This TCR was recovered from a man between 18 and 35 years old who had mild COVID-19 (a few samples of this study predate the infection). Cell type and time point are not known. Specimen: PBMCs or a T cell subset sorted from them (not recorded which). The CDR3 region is CASGRRNTGELFF. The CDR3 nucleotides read TGTGCCAGCGGACGAAGGAACACCGGGGAGCTGTTTTTT.